This T cell receptor (beta chain) came from a study of shared clonotypes between healthy human individuals. Study-level background: The study enrolled a couple of women and a few men aged 18 to 49. CD4 naive and CD4 memory each took three plates per donor, while CD8 naive took two and CD8 memory one. Whole-study results and caveats: Expectations were that clonotype sharing among donors would be affected by sequencing depth.

The method was immunoSEQ multiplex PCR; TCRdb's version includes in-frame clones alone and lacks a portion of them. The table includes about a million clones, roughly 80% detected once. A remark on this clone: Its specificity is not known.

Naive CD45RA+ and memory CD45RA-negative subsets were split from CD4+ cells. Sequencing input: memory CD4+ T cells from PBMCs. Subset: CD45RA-negative fraction. The receptor was derived from a man aged 18-30 years in good health. Some clones in this sample may be carry-over from other donors' samples.

This CDR3 is CASSINRNYEQYF. CDR3 coding DNA: TGTGCCAGTAGTATAAATAGGAATTACGAGCAGTACTTC. V gene TRBV19 combines with J gene TRBJ2-7; D is unclear. The germline V gene encodes CDR1 LNHDA and CDR2 SQIVND (reference sequence). This CDR3 comprises 13 residues. V lost 2 bases and J lost 4, with 9 bases in between.